This T cell receptor beta chain emerged from a study of T cells after posttransplantation cyclophosphamide (dated by TCRdb to 2016 to 2017). Broadly, across the study: The study tracked T cell repertoire reconstitution by TRB sequencing after myeloablative bone marrow transplantation using posttransplantation cyclophosphamide as GVHD prophylaxis. In 3 patients, up to about 3 additional blood samples taken between 2 and 5.2 years after transplant also underwent TRB sequencing, as did pretransplant blood from a handful of patients. Antigen receptor sequencing covered samples from approximately 38 PTCy-treated patients and 16 of their related bone marrow donors. Public TRB sequences were compared against a database of over 3,500 sequences linked to responses to pathogens, tumor antigens, self-antigens and alloantigens. TRB sequencing was performed on blood from all 35 or so PTCy patients with 1-year posttransplant specimens. Because TRA and TRB clonality correlated tightly in 9 samples, later TCR analyses were limited to TRB.

Concerning this clone: The antigen this receptor binds is unknown. Nothing much larger sits one base from this clone, and base qualities are not available.

V loses 4 bases of germline sequence and J loses 3 bases, and the interval between the two ends is 7 bases. The CDR3 runs 12 residues from the cysteine to the phenylalanine. The kept DNA is CDR3 alone, 36 bases in frame from the first base. The germline V gene (reference sequence) specifies SGHNT as CDR1 and YYREEE as CDR2. General findings and caveats noted by the study authors: Donor-recipient similarity was low at 1-2 months but rose over the first year, and later blood repertoires were often dominated by donor CD8+ memory clones. Across 45 patients, TRB clonality was highly associated with recipient CMV seropositivity and CMV reactivation, and PTCy diversity was similar to diversity in CNI/methotrexate controls. The TRB repertoires of T cells infiltrating skin or GI tract showed only limited overlap with the TRB repertoires of T cells in blood.

The PTCy-treated patients were drawn from a prospective, multi-institutional clinical trial. Mononuclear cells from peripheral blood and bone marrow were separated by Ficoll-Hypaque density centrifugation and then cryopreserved. TRB sequencing used genomic DNA with the immunoSEQ assay at survey resolution or the hsTCRB kit. Regarding the original processing steps: The immunoSEQ software handled initial read processing, and the LymphoSeq R package was used for repertoire analyses. Clonality was computed as 1 minus normalized Shannon entropy, and a Gini coefficient was also calculated for each TRB dataset. Phenotypes of unsorted samples were inferred by mapping TRB sequences from sorted subsets of the recipient or donor onto unsorted samples of the same recipient. In its TCRdb copy, this immuneACCESS table keeps in-frame sequences only and misses some clones. Where compared with another copy, unresolved V genes explain less than half of these, and the others have no known cause. The DNA was the basis for D and trimming; V, J and clone size are from that table. This sample lists 25,000 to 35,000 clones; around 90% were detected once. The biggest ten clones account for 15% of the sample.

In this chain, TRBV5-4 is recombined with TRBJ2-5, with the identity of the D gene unclear. Sample: PBMCs. The sequence was collected from a woman aged 40 to 50 with a blood cancer, CMV-positive, and with a related stem cell donor. The CDR3 region reads CASSNQKETQYF. The sequenced DNA: TGTGCCAGCAGCAACCAGAAAGAGACCCAGTACTTC.